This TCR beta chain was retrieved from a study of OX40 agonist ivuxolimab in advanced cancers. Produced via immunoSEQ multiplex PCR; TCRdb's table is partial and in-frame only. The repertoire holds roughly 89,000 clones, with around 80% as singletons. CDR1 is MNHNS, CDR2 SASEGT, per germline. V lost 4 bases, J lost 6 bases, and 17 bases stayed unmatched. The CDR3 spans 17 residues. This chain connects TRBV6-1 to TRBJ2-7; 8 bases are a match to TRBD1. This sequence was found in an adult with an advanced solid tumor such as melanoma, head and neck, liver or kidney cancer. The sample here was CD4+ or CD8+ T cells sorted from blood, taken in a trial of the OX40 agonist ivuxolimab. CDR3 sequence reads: CASSVLLVGQGRAEQYF. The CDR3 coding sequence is TGTGCCAGCAGTGTTCTGCTTGTAGGACAGGGAAGAGCCGAGCAGTACTTC.